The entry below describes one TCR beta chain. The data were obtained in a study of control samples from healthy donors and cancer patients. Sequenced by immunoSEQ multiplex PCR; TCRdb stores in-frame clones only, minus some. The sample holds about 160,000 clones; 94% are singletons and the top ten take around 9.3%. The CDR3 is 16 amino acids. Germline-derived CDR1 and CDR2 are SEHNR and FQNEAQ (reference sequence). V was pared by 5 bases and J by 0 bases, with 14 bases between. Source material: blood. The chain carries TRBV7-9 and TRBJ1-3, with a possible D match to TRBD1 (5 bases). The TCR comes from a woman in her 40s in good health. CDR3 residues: CASSPPGRSSGNTIYF. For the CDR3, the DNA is TGTGCCAGCAGCCCTCCGGGACGGAGCTCTGGAAACACCATATATTTT.